This is a list of T cell receptor beta chains from one sample in a study of T cells in tuberculosis. The repertoire was sequenced with immunoSEQ multiplex PCR; TCRdb's copy has only in-frame clones and lacks some. The sample records about 59,000 clones, under 90% being singletons. The sample taken for sequencing was CD1b-GMM tetramer-negative cells sorted from PBMCs. These TCRs come from an adult woman with latent tuberculosis. Both conserved end residues are part of each CDR3. D genes are given only for firm matches. Some rows have no size entry. The others give once, few or many, or a class for an expanded clone.

size: .
J: TRBJ2-2
V: TRBV28
D: TRBD2
CDR3: CASIGLAGVYTGELFF
DNA: TGTGCCAGCATCGGACTAGCGGGGGTGTACACCGGGGAGCTGTTTTTT

size: .
J: TRBJ2-4
V: TRBV28
D: .
CDR3: CASSPRGPMRGNIQYF
DNA: TGTGCCAGCAGTCCCCGGGGACCGATGCGGGGAAACATTCAGTACTTC

size: few
J: TRBJ1-1
V: TRBV6-1
D: TRBD1
CDR3: CASSNTGEATEAFF
DNA: TGTGCCAGCAGTAACACAGGGGAAGCGACTGAAGCTTTCTTT

size: .
J: TRBJ2-3
V: TRBV4-1
D: TRBD2
CDR3: CASSQPGLAGGPQLKDTQYF
DNA: TGCGCCAGCAGCCAACCGGGACTAGCGGGAGGGCCCCAGCTGAAAGATACGCAGTATTTT

size: .
J: TRBJ2-7
V: TRBV19
D: .
CDR3: CASRAGYEQYF
DNA: TGTGCCAGTAGGGCAGGCTACGAGCAGTACTTC

size: once
J: TRBJ1-2
V: TRBV7-9
D: .
CDR3: CASSLEQGHGYTF
DNA: TGTGCCAGCAGCTTAGAACAGGGCCATGGCTACACCTTC

size: .
J: TRBJ2-2
V: TRBV2
D: .
CDR3: CASIAGRYTGELFF
DNA: TGTGCCAGCATTGCAGGGCGGTACACCGGGGAGCTGTTTTTT

size: .
J: TRBJ2-1
V: TRBV6-5
D: .
CDR3: CASRLSGTSYNEQFF
DNA: TGTGCCAGCAGGCTCTCCGGGACTTCCTACAATGAGCAGTTCTTC

size: once
J: TRBJ1-3
V: TRBV19
D: .
CDR3: CASSIPGDSDSGNTIYF
DNA: TGTGCCAGTAGTATACCCGGGGACTCCGACTCTGGAAACACCATATATTTT

size: .
J: TRBJ2-3
V: TRBV7-9
D: .
CDR3: CASSLAGRTDTQYF
DNA: TGTGCCAGCAGCTTAGCGGGCCGCACAGATACGCAGTATTTT

size: .
J: TRBJ2-6
V: TRBV6-6
D: .
CDR3: CASGPGVGGANVLTF
DNA: TGTGCCAGCGGGCCGGGGGTAGGTGGGGCCAACGTCCTGACTTTC

size: once
J: TRBJ2-1
V: TRBV7-9
D: .
CDR3: CASSLATGYNEQFF
DNA: TGTGCCAGCAGCTTAGCGACGGGGTACAATGAGCAGTTCTTC

size: .
J: TRBJ2-1
V: TRBV4-3
D: .
CDR3: CASSQDLGANEQFF
DNA: TGCGCCAGCAGCCAAGATTTGGGGGCCAATGAGCAGTTCTTC

size: .
J: TRBJ1-1
V: TRBV28
D: .
CDR3: CAAVELAMSTEAFF
DNA: TGTGCCGCAGTAGAGCTAGCCATGAGCACTGAAGCTTTCTTT

size: .
J: TRBJ2-2
V: TRBV7-3
D: .
CDR3: CASSSSSGAANTGELFF
DNA: TGTGCCAGCAGCTCCTCCAGTGGAGCAGCGAACACCGGGGAGCTGTTTTTT

size: .
J: TRBJ2-1
V: TRBV7-9
D: TRBD2
CDR3: CATPGEQGGQRGDVNRQFF
DNA: TGTGCCACCCCGGGGGAACAGGGTGGCCAGCGGGGGGACGTAAATCGGCAGTTCTTC

size: .
J: TRBJ1-5
V: TRBV6-1
D: TRBD1
CDR3: CASRQGAFNQPQHF
DNA: TGTGCCAGCAGACAGGGGGCCTTCAATCAGCCCCAGCATTTT

size: .
J: TRBJ1-2
V: TRBV29-1
D: TRBD1
CDR3: CSVVPQGSNYGYTF
DNA: TGCAGCGTTGTGCCACAGGGGTCTAACTATGGCTACACCTTC

size: once
J: TRBJ1-1
V: TRBV6-5
D: .
CDR3: CASSYGPGTNTEAFF
DNA: TGTGCCAGCAGTTACGGGCCAGGGACAAACACTGAAGCTTTCTTT

size: .
J: TRBJ1-1
V: TRBV9
D: .
CDR3: CASSVDPTTGINTEAFF
DNA: TGTGCCAGCAGCGTAGATCCAACAACAGGAATTAACACTGAAGCTTTCTTT

size: .
J: TRBJ1-1
V: TRBV19
D: .
CDR3: CASSIDRSVTEAFF
DNA: TGTGCCAGTAGTATCGACAGGAGTGTTACTGAAGCTTTCTTT

size: .
J: TRBJ2-3
V: TRBV12-5
D: TRBD2
CDR3: CASALGGDTDTQYF
DNA: TGTGCTAGTGCCCTCGGGGGGGACACAGATACGCAGTATTTT

size: few
J: TRBJ2-7
V: TRBV6-4
D: TRBD2
CDR3: CASSDLLAGGPDEQYF
DNA: TGTGCCAGCAGTGACTTGCTAGCGGGAGGGCCGGACGAGCAGTACTTC

size: once
J: TRBJ1-4
V: TRBV6-5
D: TRBD1
CDR3: CASSRDRDEKLFF
DNA: TGTGCCAGCAGCCGGGACAGGGACGAAAAACTGTTTTTT

size: .
J: TRBJ1-3
V: TRBV5-1
D: TRBD1
CDR3: CASSFSTGSSGNTIYF
DNA: TGCGCCAGCAGCTTTTCGACAGGGAGCTCTGGAAACACCATATATTTT

size: .
J: TRBJ1-3
V: TRBV28
D: .
CDR3: CASSFDRLGEASGNTIYF
DNA: TGTGCCAGCAGTTTCGATAGATTAGGGGAAGCGAGTGGAAACACCATATATTTT

size: .
J: TRBJ2-5
V: TRBV5-4
D: TRBD2
CDR3: CASTSEAGVETQYF
DNA: TGTGCCAGCACCTCCGAAGCGGGAGTGGAGACCCAGTACTTC

size: .
J: TRBJ1-4
V: TRBV7-8
D: .
CDR3: CASSSGGGWEKLFF
DNA: TGTGCCAGCAGCTCGGGCGGGGGTTGGGAAAAACTGTTTTTT

size: few
J: TRBJ2-7
V: TRBV5-1
D: TRBD2
CDR3: CASSLAGGLAGWGGTIEQYF
DNA: TGCGCCAGCAGCTTGGCTGGCGGACTAGCGGGGTGGGGGGGGACGATCGAGCAGTACTTC

size: .
J: TRBJ2-1
V: TRBV4-1
D: TRBD2
CDR3: CASSQELAGREKQFF
DNA: TGCGCCAGCAGCCAAGAGCTAGCGGGGAGGGAGAAGCAGTTCTTC

size: .
J: TRBJ1-2
V: TRBV6-1
D: .
CDR3: CASSKVAGDGRVLSNYGYTF
DNA: TGTGCCAGCAGTAAAGTGGCTGGTGACGGCAGGGTACTCTCTAACTATGGCTACACCTTC

size: few
J: TRBJ1-5
V: TRBV7-8
D: .
CDR3: CASSLVGGIDQPQHF
DNA: TGTGCCAGCAGCTTAGTGGGGGGGATAGATCAGCCCCAGCATTTT

size: .
J: TRBJ2-1
V: TRBV6-5
D: .
CDR3: CASSSSSYNEQFF
DNA: TGTGCCAGCAGTTCTAGCTCCTACAATGAGCAGTTCTTC

size: .
J: TRBJ2-3
V: TRBV6-4
D: TRBD2
CDR3: CASSAQAGSTDTQYF
DNA: TGTGCCAGCAGTGCCCAAGCGGGGTCCACAGATACGCAGTATTTT

size: .
J: TRBJ2-5
V: TRBV30
D: .
CDR3: CARRGLHQETQYF
DNA: TGTGCCCGGAGGGGACTCCACCAAGAGACCCAGTACTTC

size: .
J: TRBJ2-7
V: TRBV5-4
D: .
CDR3: CASSPAGAVYYEQYF
DNA: TGTGCCAGCAGCCCGGCGGGCGCTGTTTACTACGAGCAGTACTTC

size: .
J: TRBJ2-1
V: TRBV18
D: TRBD1
CDR3: CASSDAGTGHRNEQFF
DNA: TGTGCCAGCTCCGACGCCGGGACAGGGCATAGGAATGAGCAGTTCTTC

size: .
J: TRBJ1-5
V: TRBV7-2
D: TRBD1
CDR3: CASSSGQGLQPQHF
DNA: TGTGCCAGCAGCTCGGGACAGGGGCTTCAGCCCCAGCATTTT

size: .
J: TRBJ1-6
V: TRBV5-6
D: .
CDR3: CASSLRGSYNSPLHF
DNA: TGTGCCAGCAGCTTGAGGGGCTCCTATAATTCACCCCTCCACTTT